The entry that follows covers one TCR beta chain sequence. This record belongs to a study of cytomegalovirus exposure and HLA in healthy donors. The PCR employed 60 Vbeta primers together with 13 Jbeta primers. Profiled with immunoSEQ multiplex PCR; TCRdb holds only in-frame clones, not every one. The sample shows some 180,000 clones, 65% to 85% of them seen only once. CDR3 size: 10 residues. The germline V gene encodes CDR1 SGHKS and CDR2 YYEKEE (reference sequence). The sample comprised PBMCs. The TCR sequence derives from a female donor in good health and CMV-seronegative. V is TRBV5-5 and J is TRBJ2-2, with D tentatively TRBD2 (6 bases). The chain's CDR3 is CASGGGELFF. Written as DNA, the CDR3 is TGTGCGTCCGGGGGCGGGGAGCTGTTTTTT.